These T cell receptor beta chains were read from a single sample in a study of T-cell reconstitution after alpha-beta-depleted transplantation in children. TCRdb re-called the PCR reads with MiXCR, one entry per CDR3 protein. The sample has about 400,000 distinct CDR3 sequences; approximately 20% are singletons. The sequencing used PBMCs from the stem cell graft donor, collected from the stem cell graft. These receptors all come from a human donor who donated a stem cell graft to a child with acute myeloid leukemia. The CDR3 runs from the conserved cysteine through the conserved F or W. The D gene is left open where the match is weak. Clone size is given for some rows only: seen once, a few or many times, or a class if the clone is expanded.

v_call: TRBV4-2; j_call: TRBJ2-1; d_call: TRBD2; clone_size: few; cdr3_nt: TGTGCCAGCAGCCAAGGAGGACTAGCGGGAGGGGGGCAGTTCTTC; cdr3_aa: CASSQGGLAGGGQFF
v_call: TRBV7-3; j_call: TRBJ2-1; d_call: .; clone_size: few; cdr3_nt: TGTGCCAGCAGCTTAAAAACGGGAGACGAGAAGGGAGATGAGCAGTTCTTC; cdr3_aa: CASSLKTGDEKGDEQFF
v_call: TRBV5-1; j_call: TRBJ1-2; d_call: .; clone_size: few; cdr3_nt: TGCGCCAGCAGCATCGACAGTTATGGCTACACCTTC; cdr3_aa: CASSIDSYGYTF
v_call: TRBV29-1; j_call: TRBJ1-4; d_call: TRBD1; clone_size: .; cdr3_nt: TGCAGCGTACCCGGGACAGGGCGCGAAAAACTGTTTTTT; cdr3_aa: CSVPGTGREKLFF
v_call: TRBV20-1; j_call: TRBJ1-1; d_call: .; clone_size: many; cdr3_nt: TGCAGTGCTAGACCTTTTAACAGGGTTGGGACTGAAGCTTTCTTT; cdr3_aa: CSARPFNRVGTEAFF
v_call: TRBV12-3/TRBV12-4; j_call: TRBJ2-2; d_call: TRBD1; clone_size: many; cdr3_nt: TGTGCCAGCAGTATGGACAGGGGGCTCACCGGGGAGCTGTTTTTT; cdr3_aa: CASSMDRGLTGELFF
v_call: TRBV5-1; j_call: TRBJ2-3; d_call: .; clone_size: .; cdr3_nt: TGCGCCAGCAGCTTGGCCAAAGGGAGGACGTCAAGCACAGATACGCAGTATTTT; cdr3_aa: CASSLAKGRTSSTDTQYF
v_call: TRBV5-1; j_call: TRBJ2-1; d_call: .; clone_size: few; cdr3_nt: TGCGCCAGCAGTTTTTCGGGTCACGAAGGCAATGAGCAGTTCTTC; cdr3_aa: CASSFSGHEGNEQFF
v_call: TRBV25-1; j_call: TRBJ1-2; d_call: .; clone_size: .; cdr3_nt: TGTGCCAGCAGTGAAAACCCCTCGGACAGATCCTATGGCTACACCTTC; cdr3_aa: CASSENPSDRSYGYTF
v_call: TRBV25-1; j_call: TRBJ1-2; d_call: .; clone_size: .; cdr3_nt: TGTGCCAGCACGACAGCCTATGGCTACACCTTC; cdr3_aa: CASTTAYGYTF
v_call: TRBV20-1; j_call: TRBJ2-6; d_call: .; clone_size: many; cdr3_nt: TGCAGTGCTAGAGCCCCAATATGGGCCTCTGGGGCCAACGTCCTGACTTTC; cdr3_aa: CSARAPIWASGANVLTF
v_call: TRBV15; j_call: TRBJ2-7; d_call: .; clone_size: many; cdr3_nt: TGTGCCACCAGCAGAGATCGGGGATACGAGCAGTACTTC; cdr3_aa: CATSRDRGYEQYF
v_call: TRBV20-1; j_call: TRBJ1-5; d_call: .; clone_size: few; cdr3_nt: TGCAGTGCTAGAGATGCGGGATCTGTGAGGAATCAGCCCCAGCATTTT; cdr3_aa: CSARDAGSVRNQPQHF
v_call: TRBV29-1; j_call: TRBJ2-3; d_call: TRBD2; clone_size: .; cdr3_nt: TGCAGCGTCGCCGGGACTAGTATCGCGGATACGCAGTATTTT; cdr3_aa: CSVAGTSIADTQYF
v_call: TRBV24-1; j_call: TRBJ2-5; d_call: TRBD2; clone_size: few; cdr3_nt: TGTGCCACCCTTGACGGGACTAGCGGGCGAGCGTACCAAGAGACCCAGTACTTC; cdr3_aa: CATLDGTSGRAYQETQYF
v_call: TRBV5-1; j_call: TRBJ2-1; d_call: .; clone_size: .; cdr3_nt: TGCGCCAGCAGCTTTTGGCAGTCACGGGGCAATGAGCAGTTCTTC; cdr3_aa: CASSFWQSRGNEQFF
v_call: TRBV4-3; j_call: TRBJ1-2; d_call: TRBD1; clone_size: few; cdr3_nt: TGCGCCAGCAGCCAAGATAAGACAGGGCCCTATGGCTACACCTTC; cdr3_aa: CASSQDKTGPYGYTF
v_call: TRBV7-9; j_call: TRBJ1-3; d_call: .; clone_size: .; cdr3_nt: TGTGCCAGCGCCGGGAGGGGGTATGGAAACACCATATATTTT; cdr3_aa: CASAGRGYGNTIYF
v_call: TRBV3-1; j_call: TRBJ2-7; d_call: .; clone_size: many; cdr3_nt: TGTGCCAGCAGCCAAGAGGGGGGACGTTCCGTCTACGAGCAGTACTTC; cdr3_aa: CASSQEGGRSVYEQYF
v_call: TRBV29-1; j_call: TRBJ2-5; d_call: .; clone_size: many; cdr3_nt: TGCAGCGTCCCTGACATCCAACAAGAGACCCAGTACTTC; cdr3_aa: CSVPDIQQETQYF
v_call: TRBV5-1; j_call: TRBJ2-1; d_call: TRBD1; clone_size: few; cdr3_nt: TGCGCCAGCAGCTTCAACCGGGACAGGGGTCGTGGTGAGCAGTTCTTC; cdr3_aa: CASSFNRDRGRGEQFF
v_call: TRBV12-3/TRBV12-4; j_call: TRBJ2-1; d_call: TRBD1; clone_size: .; cdr3_nt: TGTGCCAGCAGTTTCGACAGGGGGAATTACAATGAGCAGTTCTTC; cdr3_aa: CASSFDRGNYNEQFF
v_call: TRBV20-1; j_call: TRBJ1-2; d_call: .; clone_size: .; cdr3_nt: TGCAGTGCTAAACATACAGATAACTATGGCTACACCTTC; cdr3_aa: CSAKHTDNYGYTF
v_call: TRBV4-2; j_call: TRBJ2-7; d_call: TRBD2; clone_size: few; cdr3_nt: TGTGCCAGCAGCCGGAGTAGCGGGAGGGCCTACGAGCAGTACTTC; cdr3_aa: CASSRSSGRAYEQYF
v_call: TRBV20-1; j_call: TRBJ2-1; d_call: .; clone_size: few; cdr3_nt: TGCAGTGCTAGAGGGGGAAATGAGCAGTTCTTC; cdr3_aa: CSARGGNEQFF
v_call: TRBV5-6; j_call: TRBJ2-3; d_call: .; clone_size: many; cdr3_nt: TGTGCCAGCAGACGAACCACAGATACGCAGTATTTT; cdr3_aa: CASRRTTDTQYF
v_call: TRBV24-1; j_call: TRBJ2-2; d_call: .; clone_size: .; cdr3_nt: TGTGCCACCAGTGATTTGCAGGGAACAGGCGTGACCGGGGAGCTGTTTTTT; cdr3_aa: CATSDLQGTGVTGELFF
v_call: TRBV12-3/TRBV12-4; j_call: TRBJ2-1; d_call: TRBD2; clone_size: few; cdr3_nt: TGTGCCAGCAGTTTCCCAGCGGGAGGGATCAATGAGCAGTTCTTC; cdr3_aa: CASSFPAGGINEQFF
v_call: TRBV28; j_call: TRBJ2-2; d_call: TRBD2; clone_size: .; cdr3_nt: TGTGCCAGCAGTTTAACTCTGCTAGCGGGAGTCACCGGGGAGCTGTTTTTT; cdr3_aa: CASSLTLLAGVTGELFF
v_call: TRBV12-3/TRBV12-4; j_call: TRBJ2-2; d_call: .; clone_size: many; cdr3_nt: TGTGCCAGCAGTCTCCAAACAGGGTACACCGGGGAGCTGTTTTTT; cdr3_aa: CASSLQTGYTGELFF
v_call: TRBV6-5; j_call: TRBJ2-7; d_call: TRBD1; clone_size: many; cdr3_nt: TGTGCCAGCACCGCTGGACAGGGTGTCGAGCAGTACTTC; cdr3_aa: CASTAGQGVEQYF
v_call: TRBV12-3/TRBV12-4; j_call: TRBJ2-2; d_call: TRBD2; clone_size: once; cdr3_nt: TGTGCCAGCACCCCGCGCGGCGGGAGGGCCTTGGGGGAGCTGTTTTTT; cdr3_aa: CASTPRGGRALGELFF
v_call: TRBV20-1; j_call: TRBJ2-1; d_call: TRBD2; clone_size: many; cdr3_nt: TGCAGTGCTGTCGGACTAGGGGAATACAATGAGCAGTTCTTC; cdr3_aa: CSAVGLGEYNEQFF
v_call: TRBV27; j_call: TRBJ1-1; d_call: .; clone_size: few; cdr3_nt: TGTGCCAGCAGGTCCGGGACGCTTCTCATGAACACTGAAGCTTTCTTT; cdr3_aa: CASRSGTLLMNTEAFF
v_call: TRBV7-2; j_call: TRBJ1-6; d_call: .; clone_size: .; cdr3_nt: TGTGCCAGCAGCTGGTCGGGACAACAATCCTCACCCCTCCACTTT; cdr3_aa: CASSWSGQQSSPLHF
v_call: TRBV29-1; j_call: TRBJ2-1; d_call: .; clone_size: many; cdr3_nt: TGCAGCGTCCTCGTCGCCAATGAGCAGTTCTTC; cdr3_aa: CSVLVANEQFF
v_call: TRBV3-1; j_call: TRBJ2-3; d_call: .; clone_size: .; cdr3_nt: TGTGCCAGCAGCCAAGAGAGCCCCGGGGGCACGCAGTATTTT; cdr3_aa: CASSQESPGGTQYF
v_call: TRBV24-1; j_call: TRBJ2-1; d_call: TRBD1; clone_size: .; cdr3_nt: TGTGCCACCAGTGATTTGCAGATACAGGGGGAGCAGTTCTTC; cdr3_aa: CATSDLQIQGEQFF
v_call: TRBV7-2; j_call: TRBJ1-3; d_call: .; clone_size: .; cdr3_nt: TGTGCCAGCAGTTGGGACGGATTCTCTGGAAACACCATATATTTT; cdr3_aa: CASSWDGFSGNTIYF
v_call: TRBV11-2; j_call: TRBJ1-3; d_call: .; clone_size: .; cdr3_nt: TGTGCCAGCCCCCCCCGGACAGCGGATGAGGACACCATATATTTT; cdr3_aa: CASPPRTADEDTIYF
v_call: TRBV24-1; j_call: TRBJ2-7; d_call: .; clone_size: .; cdr3_nt: TGTGCCACCAGTGCGCGAAGGTCAGTGGAGGGGCAGTACTTC; cdr3_aa: CATSARRSVEGQYF
v_call: TRBV10-3; j_call: TRBJ2-3; d_call: TRBD2; clone_size: .; cdr3_nt: TGTGCCATCCGGGTAGCGGGAGAGTCAGATACGCAGTATTTT; cdr3_aa: CAIRVAGESDTQYF
v_call: TRBV15; j_call: TRBJ2-1; d_call: TRBD2; clone_size: few; cdr3_nt: TGTGCCACCAGCAGAGCCCCCGGACTAGCAGGTGACAATGAGCAGTTCTTC; cdr3_aa: CATSRAPGLAGDNEQFF
v_call: TRBV12-3/TRBV12-4; j_call: TRBJ2-7; d_call: TRBD1; clone_size: .; cdr3_nt: TGTGCCAGCAGTCCTCAGCCGGGACAGGGTCGGTACGAGCAGTACTTC; cdr3_aa: CASSPQPGQGRYEQYF
v_call: TRBV7-2; j_call: TRBJ2-1; d_call: .; clone_size: few; cdr3_nt: TGTGCCAGCAGCTTAGAAGCGGGCATTAACAATGAGCAGTTCTTC; cdr3_aa: CASSLEAGINNEQFF
v_call: TRBV20-1; j_call: TRBJ1-5; d_call: TRBD1; clone_size: many; cdr3_nt: TGCAGTGCGGGACAGGTTGTGAGCGATCAGCCCCAGCATTTT; cdr3_aa: CSAGQVVSDQPQHF
v_call: TRBV12-3/TRBV12-4; j_call: TRBJ1-4; d_call: .; clone_size: many; cdr3_nt: TGTGCCAGCAGGGCCTCACCCCATGATGAAAAACTGTTTTTT; cdr3_aa: CASRASPHDEKLFF
v_call: TRBV11-3; j_call: TRBJ1-4; d_call: .; clone_size: few; cdr3_nt: TGTGCCAGCACCTCCCAGGGCGGATGGAATGAAAAACTGTTTTTT; cdr3_aa: CASTSQGGWNEKLFF
v_call: TRBV20-1; j_call: TRBJ2-7; d_call: TRBD1; clone_size: few; cdr3_nt: TGCAGTGCTAGAGATGTAAAGGGGGCGGGTGAGCAGTACTTC; cdr3_aa: CSARDVKGAGEQYF
v_call: TRBV20-1; j_call: TRBJ2-5; d_call: .; clone_size: many; cdr3_nt: TGCAGTGCTACCGGGACCCGACAAGAGACCCAGTACTTC; cdr3_aa: CSATGTRQETQYF
v_call: TRBV29-1; j_call: TRBJ2-7; d_call: .; clone_size: many; cdr3_nt: TGCAGCGTTGTTACGGACAGTAGCTCCTACGAGCAGTACTTC; cdr3_aa: CSVVTDSSSYEQYF
v_call: TRBV10-3; j_call: TRBJ2-1; d_call: .; clone_size: once; cdr3_nt: TGTGCCATCAGTTCCCAGGGAGCTATCTCCTACAATGAGCAGTTCTTC; cdr3_aa: CAISSQGAISYNEQFF
v_call: TRBV6-1; j_call: TRBJ2-3; d_call: .; clone_size: .; cdr3_nt: TGTGCCAGCAGCCGCCGGGACAAGGGCACAGATACGCAGTATTTT; cdr3_aa: CASSRRDKGTDTQYF
v_call: TRBV12-3/TRBV12-4; j_call: TRBJ1-2; d_call: .; clone_size: many; cdr3_nt: TGTGCCAGCAGTTTAAGGGCAGGGTCGGACTATGGCTACACCTTC; cdr3_aa: CASSLRAGSDYGYTF
v_call: TRBV7-3; j_call: TRBJ2-3; d_call: .; clone_size: .; cdr3_nt: TGTGCCAGCAGCTTGCACGGTACCAACACAGATACGCAGTATTTT; cdr3_aa: CASSLHGTNTDTQYF